The present T cell receptor (beta chain) was sequenced within a study of blood T cell repertoires in COVID-19. On the study more broadly: Italy, Spain and the United States were the sources of the convalescent and acute COVID-19 samples. PBMCs, B-cell-depleted T cells, or T cells provided the cDNA or gDNA that made up the material.

The CDR3 consists of 16 residues. The germline V gene has CDR1 MGHRA and CDR2 YSYEKL. The V gene end was trimmed by 1 base and the J gene end by 5 bases; junction bases not matched to a gene: 8. Per the study methods: Estimation of nucleated cell counts was performed using reference gene primer amplification. Profiling relied on immunoSEQ multiplex PCR, and the TCRdb table lists in-frame clones only, not all of them. V and J calls plus clone size are reproduced from that table; the DNA served to infer D and trimming. Among a few hundred thousand clones listed, 70% to 85% were seen once. Cohorts were based on clinical histories the participants reported.

This TCR was sampled from a man between 40 and 49 years old who had recovered from COVID-19. The source material was PBMCs or T cells enriched from blood (not recorded which). V is TRBV4-1 and J is TRBJ2-1; 7 nucleotides align to TRBD1. The CDR3 coding sequence is TGCGCCAGCAGCCAAGTTGATAGGGGGCTAAACAATGAGCAGTTCTTC. Its translation is CASSQVDRGLNNEQFF.